These 19 T cell receptor beta chains share one sample of origin, sequenced in a study of shared clonotypes between healthy human individuals. Using immunoSEQ multiplex PCR, the repertoire was profiled, and TCRdb retains in-frame clones only, with some absent. Among roughly 700,000 clones, roughly 70% were seen once, and the ten largest hold approximately 1.8%. The sequenced sample consisted of memory CD4+ T cells sorted from blood. Subset given: CD45RA-negative fraction. The receptors here all came from a woman aged 25 to 45 in good health.

The chain combines TRBV6-5 with TRBJ2-5; D is perhaps TRBD1 or TRBD2 (6 bases each). Germline V lookup: CDR1 MNHEY, CDR2 SVGAGI. Trimming removed 2 bases at V and 5 bases at J, with 15 bases between. CDR3 length: 15 amino acids. CDR3 sequence (DNA): TGTGCCAGCAGTTACCAGGGGACTGAGGGGGAGACCCAGTACTTC. It encodes CASSYQGTEGETQYF.

This chain connects TRBV28 to TRBJ1-1, with 10 nucleotides matching TRBD1. Germline values: CDR1 MDHEN, CDR2 SYDVKM. The junction had 13 bases not matched to a gene; V was cut back by 6 bases and J by 6 bases. The CDR3 has 16 residues. The CDR3 spells CASRRRDRGSGAEAFF. CDR3 DNA sequence: TGTGCCAGCAGGCGCCGGGACAGGGGATCAGGCGCTGAAGCTTTCTTT.

This chain connects TRBV7-3 to TRBJ2-5; D gene ambiguous. From germline, CDR1 is SGHTA and CDR2 FQGTGA. V shed 0 bases and J shed 1 base, with 9 bases lying between them. The CDR3 consists of 15 residues. CDR3 DNA sequence: TGTGCCAGCAGCTTAACGGCCACTACCCAAGAGACCCAGTACTTC. Its protein is CASSLTATTQETQYF.

This clone was seen once. The V and J genes are TRBV28 and TRBJ1-2; TRBD1 matches 8 bases. CDR3 length equals 15 residues. The trim removed 8 bases at V and 4 bases at J, leaving 12 bases unmatched. Germline V gene data show CDR1 as MDHEN and CDR2 as SYDVKM. CDR3 in amino acids: CASGTGQGAAYGYTF. DNA for the CDR3: TGTGCCAGCGGAACTGGGCAGGGGGCCGCCTATGGCTACACCTTC.

This clone was picked up a small number of times. The genes are TRBV6-1 and TRBJ1-1, with D tentatively TRBD1 (5 bases). Germline loops: CDR1 MNHNS, CDR2 SASEGT. V was cut by 10 bases and J by 6 bases, with 18 bases left in between. The CDR3 has 13 amino acids. CDR3 sequence (DNA): TGTGCCACCGACCAGGGATTGTCGGCTGAAGCTTTCTTT. Translated: CATDQGLSAEAFF.

For this clone: Other DNA sequences in this sample translate to the same CDR3. Written as DNA, the CDR3 is TGCGCCAGCAGCTTGGGACATCCCGGCACAGATACGCAGTATTTT. Its protein is CASSLGHPGTDTQYF. The chain combines TRBV5-1 with TRBJ2-3; no firm D call. The V end was cut by 0 bases, the J end by 1 base, with 9 bases between. The CDR3 contains 15 residues. CDR1 is SGHRS and CDR2 is YFSETQ in the germline V gene.

V usage is TRBV19 and J usage is TRBJ1-5; 7 bases align to TRBD1. This CDR3 has 18 amino acids. Trimming took 5 bases from V and 1 from J; bases not matched to a gene: 14. Germline CDR1 LNHDA, CDR2 SQIVND (reference sequence). CDR3 in DNA: TGTGCCAGTAGTCGCGGCCAGGGGGTAGGTTTCAGCAATCAGCCCCAGCATTTT. Translation gives CASSRGQGVGFSNQPQHF.

The chain has TRBV27 and TRBJ1-2, with D hard to call. The CDR3 totals 13 residues. V lost 5 bases, J lost 7 bases, and 14 bases lay in between. Looked up from germline, CDR1 is MNHEY and CDR2 is SMNVEV (reference sequence). CDR3 in amino acids: CASSPVGSGGYTF. The DNA for the CDR3 is TGTGCCAGCAGTCCTGTGGGGTCTGGTGGCTACACCTTC.

This clone has only a few counts. This sequence joins TRBV27 and TRBJ1-2, with 8 bases that match TRBD1. Trimming at V came to 4 bases and at J to 4 bases, leaving 2 bases not matched to a gene. The CDR3 is 13 residues long. The germline CDR1 and CDR2 sequences are MNHEY and SMNVEV (reference sequence). The CDR3 region has the DNA TGTGCCAGCAGTTCCACAGGGGGCTATGGCTACACCTTC. This gives the protein CASSSTGGYGYTF.

This chain joins TRBV19 and TRBJ2-3; no firm D call. This CDR3 has 15 amino acids. Looked up from germline, CDR1 is LNHDA and CDR2 is SQIVND (reference sequence). Trimming stripped 5 bases from V and 2 bases from J, with 14 bases between. In DNA form, the CDR3 reads TGTGCCAGTAGTCGTCAGCGTAGGACCACAGATACGCAGTATTTT. Its translation: CASSRQRRTTDTQYF.

J is TRBJ2-5 and V is TRBV5-1; unclear D gene. CDR1 is SGHRS, CDR2 YFSETQ, per germline. V was shortened by 3 bases and J by 5 bases, with 11 bases between the two germline ends. This CDR3 region has 13 residues. The CDR3 DNA is TGCGCCAGCAGCTCCCTGAGCTCGGAGACCCAGTACTTC. The encoded protein is CASSSLSSETQYF. Drawing the rest from reference TRBV5-1 and TRBJ2-5, the complete variable domain is KAGVTQTPRYLIKTRGQQVTLSCSPISGHRSVSWYQQTPGQGLQFLFEYFSETQRNKGNFPGRFSGRQFSNSRSEMNVSTLELGDSALYLCASSSLSSETQYFGPGTRLLVL.

The chain employs TRBV28 and TRBJ2-3; either TRBD1 or TRBD2 may fit D (5 bases each). Trimming took off 5 bases at V and 3 bases at J, with 15 bases between the two ends. The germline V gene has CDR1 MDHEN and CDR2 SYDVKM. CDR3 length: 15 residues. The CDR3 is CASSPRGRNTDTQYF. CDR3 nucleotide sequence: TGTGCCAGCAGTCCGAGGGGAAGAAATACAGATACGCAGTATTTT.

The chain links TRBV28 to TRBJ1-5, with D maybe TRBD1 (6 bases). The germline V and J ends were trimmed by 6 bases and 3 bases, with 12 bases remaining between them. The CDR3 covers 14 residues. From germline, CDR1 is MDHEN and CDR2 SYDVKM. The CDR3 spells CASRPDRINQPQHF. The CDR3 DNA reads as TGTGCCAGCAGACCCGACAGGATCAATCAGCCCCAGCATTTT.

The count of this clone is one. The chain links TRBV28 to TRBJ1-5; a weak D match, TRBD1 (6 bases). The germline V and J ends were trimmed by 5 bases and 4 bases, with 24 bases remaining between them. The CDR3 is made up of 18 amino acids. Germline assignment: CDR1 MDHEN and CDR2 SYDVKM. CDR3 amino acids: CASSTFDRLYGGNQPQHF. CDR3 sequence (DNA): TGTGCCAGCAGTACCTTTGACAGGTTGTATGGGGGGAATCAGCCCCAGCATTTT.

This chain uses TRBV19 with TRBJ2-1; D possibly matches TRBD1 or TRBD2 (5 bases each). CDR1 LNHDA and CDR2 SQIVND come from the germline V gene (reference sequence). This CDR3 region has 15 residues. V was trimmed by 6 bases and J by 3 bases, leaving 15 bases between them. DNA of the CDR3: TGTGCCAGTAGCCGATTGGGACCGAGCTACAATGAGCAGTTCTTC. This encodes CASSRLGPSYNEQFF.

The rearrangement links TRBV28 to TRBJ2-7, with D maybe TRBD1 (6 bases). The V gene lost 2 bases and the J gene lost 3 bases, with 14 bases spanning the gap. CDR1 is MDHEN, CDR2 SYDVKM, per germline. There are 15 residues in the CDR3. CDR3: CASSLIQGRDYEQYF. The DNA of the CDR3 is TGTGCCAGCAGTTTAATACAGGGCCGAGACTACGAGCAGTACTTC.

This chain connects TRBV27 to TRBJ2-1; 12 bases align to TRBD2. After removal of 7 bases from V and 9 bases from J, the junction contained 10 bases not matched to a gene. This CDR3 has 15 residues. Germline V gene sequence: CDR1 MNHEY, CDR2 SMNVEV (reference sequence). CDR3 DNA: TGTGCCAGCATCCGACTAGCGGGAGCGTTGGTTGAGCAGTTCTTC. This codes for CASIRLAGALVEQFF.

This clone was detected only once. The chain couples TRBV28 to TRBJ2-7; D may be TRBD1 (6 bases). Between the trimmed V and J ends, which lost 9 bases and 2 bases, there was a span of 17 bases. The CDR3 is made up of 14 amino acids. Looked up from germline, CDR1 is MDHEN and CDR2 is SYDVKM. DNA for the CDR3: TGTGCCAGTTCGGACAGACGCGGACCCTACGAGCAGTACTTC. Its protein is CASSDRRGPYEQYF.

The gene calls are TRBV4-1 and TRBJ2-5; D gene uncertain. The CDR3 has 15 amino acids. Germline V gives CDR1 MGHRA, CDR2 YSYEKL. V lost 3 bases and J lost 0, with 11 bases in between. The DNA for the CDR3 is TGCGCCAGCAGCCAGACGGGCCGTGACCAAGAGACCCAGTACTTC. This encodes CASSQTGRDQETQYF.